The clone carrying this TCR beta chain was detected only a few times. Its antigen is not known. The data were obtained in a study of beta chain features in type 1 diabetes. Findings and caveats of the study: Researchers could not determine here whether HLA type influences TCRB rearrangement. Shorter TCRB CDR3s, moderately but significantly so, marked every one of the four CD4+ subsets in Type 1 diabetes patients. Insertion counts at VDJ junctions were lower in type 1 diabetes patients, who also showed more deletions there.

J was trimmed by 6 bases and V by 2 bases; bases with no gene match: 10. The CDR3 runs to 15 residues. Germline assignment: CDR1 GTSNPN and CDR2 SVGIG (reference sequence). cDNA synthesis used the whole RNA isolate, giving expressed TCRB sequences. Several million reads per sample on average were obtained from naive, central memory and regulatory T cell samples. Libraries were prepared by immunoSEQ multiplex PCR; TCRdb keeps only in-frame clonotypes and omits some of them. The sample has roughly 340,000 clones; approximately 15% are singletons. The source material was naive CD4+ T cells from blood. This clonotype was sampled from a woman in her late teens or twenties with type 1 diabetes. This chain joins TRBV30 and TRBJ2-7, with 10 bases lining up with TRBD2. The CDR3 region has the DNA TGTGCCTGGAGTCCCAAAATAGCGGGAGGTCGCGAGCAGTACTTC. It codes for CAWSPKIAGGREQYF. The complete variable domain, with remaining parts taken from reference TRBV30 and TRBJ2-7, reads SQTIHQWPATLVQPVGSPLSLECTVEGTSNPNLYWYRQAAGRGLQLLFYSVGIGQISSEVPQNLSASRPQDRQFILSSKKLLLSDSGFYLCAWSPKIAGGREQYFGPGTRLTVT.